The rows below give T cell receptor beta chains drawn from one sample of a study of tumor and adjacent non-tumor tissue in lung cancer. TCRdb recomputed calls from the multiplex PCR reads with MiXCR, one row per CDR3 protein. The sample includes some 90,000 distinct CDR3 sequences, 61% seen only once; the top ten take about 15%. The specimen was lung tumor tissue. Receptor source: a man aged 65 to 85 with non-small cell lung cancer. Both conserved end residues are part of each CDR3. The order of the fields is CDR3 protein, CDR3 DNA, J gene, D gene, V gene, clone size. A D gene is named only where the DNA matches it firmly. For some rows the clone size is stated as once, few or many, or as a class when expanded; others skip it.

cdr3_aa: CASSWTRAGQATQYF; cdr3_nt: TGTGCCAGCAGCTGGACTAGGGCAGGCCAAGCGACCCAGTACTTC; j_call: TRBJ2-5; d_call: TRBD2; v_call: TRBV11-2; clone_size: few
cdr3_aa: CSGRLAGTDTQYF; cdr3_nt: TGCAGCGGTCGGCTAGCGGGCACAGATACGCAGTATTTT; j_call: TRBJ2-3; d_call: TRBD2; v_call: TRBV29-1; clone_size: .
cdr3_aa: CAWNSGRGRGNEQFF; cdr3_nt: TGTGCCTGGAATAGCGGGAGGGGCCGAGGCAATGAGCAGTTCTTC; j_call: TRBJ2-1; d_call: TRBD2; v_call: TRBV30; clone_size: many
cdr3_aa: CASSPQGGGQPQHF; cdr3_nt: TGTGCCAGCTCACCACAGGGAGGAGGACAGCCCCAGCATTTT; j_call: TRBJ1-5; d_call: .; v_call: TRBV18; clone_size: .
cdr3_aa: CASSFAGPNIGELFF; cdr3_nt: TGTGCCAGCAGCTTTGCGGGGCCAAACATCGGGGAGCTATTCTTT; j_call: TRBJ2-2; d_call: .; v_call: TRBV5-4; clone_size: .
cdr3_aa: CASSFEGADTEVFF; cdr3_nt: TGTGCCAGCAGTTTCGAGGGCGCGGACACTGAAGTTTTCTTT; j_call: TRBJ1-1; d_call: .; v_call: TRBV12-3/TRBV12-4; clone_size: once
cdr3_aa: CATSDRSLRTQYF; cdr3_nt: TGTGCCACCAGTGATAGGTCCCTTCGGACCCAGTACTTC; j_call: TRBJ2-5; d_call: .; v_call: TRBV24-1; clone_size: few
cdr3_aa: CAISESSGGDYEQFF; cdr3_nt: TGTGCCATCAGTGAGTCTAGCGGGGGGGACTATGAGCAGTTCTTC; j_call: TRBJ2-1; d_call: TRBD2; v_call: TRBV10-3; clone_size: many
cdr3_aa: CSAREPWSYRETQYF; cdr3_nt: TGCAGTGCTAGAGAACCCTGGAGTTATAGGGAGACCCAGTACTTC; j_call: TRBJ2-5; d_call: .; v_call: TRBV20-1; clone_size: .
cdr3_aa: CACRKGLAVSTDTQCF; cdr3_nt: TGTGCCTGCAGGAAAGGACTAGCGGTTAGCACAGATACGCAGTGTTTT; j_call: TRBJ2-3; d_call: TRBD2; v_call: TRBV12-3/TRBV12-4; clone_size: .
cdr3_aa: CVSSVTRNTGGLFF; cdr3_nt: TGTGTCAGCAGTGTGACAAGGAACACCGGGGGGCTGTTTTTT; j_call: TRBJ2-2; d_call: .; v_call: TRBV6-1; clone_size: .
cdr3_aa: CASSANLGGYTF; cdr3_nt: TGTGCCAGCAGCGCTAACCTTGGGGGCTACACCTTC; j_call: TRBJ1-2; d_call: .; v_call: TRBV7-2; clone_size: few
cdr3_aa: CASRGGDPSYNEQLF; cdr3_nt: TGCGCCAGCAGGGGCGGGGATCCTTCCTACAATGAGCAGCTCTTC; j_call: TRBJ2-1; d_call: .; v_call: TRBV4-1; clone_size: .
cdr3_aa: CSVQKASGDTDTQYF; cdr3_nt: TGCAGTGTTCAAAAGGCTAGCGGGGACACAGATACGCAGTATTTT; j_call: TRBJ2-3; d_call: TRBD2; v_call: TRBV20-1; clone_size: many
cdr3_aa: CASSLRDPRGYTF; cdr3_nt: TGTGCCAGCAGTTTGCGAGACCCACGTGGCTACACCTTC; j_call: TRBJ1-2; d_call: .; v_call: TRBV12-3/TRBV12-4; clone_size: .
cdr3_aa: CACSLTVGSSYNEQFF; cdr3_nt: TGCGCCTGCAGCTTGACCGTCGGGAGCTCCTACAATGAGCAATTCTTC; j_call: TRBJ2-1; d_call: .; v_call: TRBV4-1; clone_size: .
cdr3_aa: CAISEKLDREHQPQHF; cdr3_nt: TGTGCCATCAGTGAGAAACTGGACAGGGAACATCAGCCCCAGCATTTT; j_call: TRBJ1-5; d_call: TRBD1; v_call: TRBV10-3; clone_size: medium-sized
cdr3_aa: CASSQQGADTGELFF; cdr3_nt: TGTGCCAGCAGCCAACAGGGGGCGGACACCGGGGAGCTGTTTTTT; j_call: TRBJ2-2; d_call: TRBD1; v_call: TRBV11-3; clone_size: medium-sized
cdr3_aa: CSARTSTPETEQYF; cdr3_nt: TGCAGCGCTAGAACGAGTACCCCCGAGACCGAGCAGTACTTC; j_call: TRBJ2-7; d_call: .; v_call: TRBV20-1; clone_size: .
cdr3_aa: CTSSLGSAWTSGRKQFF; cdr3_nt: TGTACCAGCAGCTTAGGCTCCGCCTGGACTAGCGGGAGGAAGCAGTTCTTC; j_call: TRBJ2-1; d_call: TRBD2; v_call: TRBV11-3; clone_size: .
cdr3_aa: CASSAASKPYEQYF; cdr3_nt: TGTGCCAGCAGCGCCGCTAGCAAACCCTACGAGCAGTACTTC; j_call: TRBJ2-7; d_call: .; v_call: TRBV7-8; clone_size: .
cdr3_aa: CATSQGSETHYF; cdr3_nt: TGTGCCACGAGTCAGGGATCGGAGACCCACTACTTC; j_call: TRBJ2-5; d_call: .; v_call: TRBV10-3; clone_size: .
cdr3_aa: CASTEDRGTSGANVLTF; cdr3_nt: TGTGCCAGCACCGAGGACAGGGGGACGTCTGGGGCCAACGTCTTGACTTTC; j_call: TRBJ2-6; d_call: TRBD1; v_call: TRBV6-5; clone_size: .
cdr3_aa: CASSSTGYDQYF; cdr3_nt: TGTGCCAGCAGCTCCACAGGCTACGACCAATACTTC; j_call: TRBJ2-7; d_call: .; v_call: TRBV11-2; clone_size: .
cdr3_aa: CASSLTGGNEKLFF; cdr3_nt: TGTGCCAGCAGCTTAACAGGGGGGAATGAGAAACTGTTTTTT; j_call: TRBJ1-4; d_call: TRBD1; v_call: TRBV7-6; clone_size: .
cdr3_aa: CSVGMPRPYNEQFF; cdr3_nt: TGCAGCGTTGGAATGCCCCGTCCCTACAATGAGCAGTTCTTC; j_call: TRBJ2-1; d_call: .; v_call: TRBV29-1; clone_size: once
cdr3_aa: CASRSPPGLANTRELFF; cdr3_nt: TGTGCCAGCAGATCTCCCCCGGGACTAGCGAACACCAGGGAGCTGTTTTTT; j_call: TRBJ2-2; d_call: TRBD2; v_call: TRBV11-2; clone_size: .
cdr3_aa: CASSESGANVLTF; cdr3_nt: TGTGCCAGCTCGGAATCTGGGGCCAACGTCCTGACTTTC; j_call: TRBJ2-6; d_call: .; v_call: TRBV2; clone_size: .
cdr3_aa: CARSGEGAARELFF; cdr3_nt: TGTGCCAGGAGTGGGGAGGGGGCCGCCCGGGAGCTGTTTTTT; j_call: TRBJ2-2; d_call: .; v_call: TRBV6-5; clone_size: .
cdr3_aa: CASSQEQSGGFNEQFF; cdr3_nt: TGTGCCAGCAGCCAAGAGCAAAGCGGGGGATTCAATGAGCAGTTCTTC; j_call: TRBJ2-1; d_call: TRBD2; v_call: TRBV4-2; clone_size: medium-sized
cdr3_aa: CTCSQNSFSYNEQFF; cdr3_nt: TGCACCTGCAGCCAAAACAGCTTCTCCTACAATGAGCAGTTCTTC; j_call: TRBJ2-1; d_call: .; v_call: TRBV1; clone_size: .
cdr3_aa: CSVEDEGSGGPYEQYF; cdr3_nt: TGCAGCGTTGAAGATGAAGGTAGCGGGGGCCCCTACGAGCAGTACTTC; j_call: TRBJ2-7; d_call: TRBD2; v_call: TRBV29-1; clone_size: .
cdr3_aa: CVTRDEQGALNYGYTF; cdr3_nt: TGTGTCACCAGGGATGAACAGGGGGCGCTTAACTATGGCTACACCTTC; j_call: TRBJ1-2; d_call: TRBD1; v_call: TRBV24-1; clone_size: .
cdr3_aa: CGSSPPAGDEQYF; cdr3_nt: TGTGGCAGCAGCCCCCCCGCGGGAGACGAGCAGTACTTC; j_call: TRBJ2-7; d_call: TRBD2; v_call: TRBV11-3; clone_size: few
cdr3_aa: CSADGSTGYTF; cdr3_nt: TGCAGTGCCGACGGGTCGACTGGCTACACCTTC; j_call: TRBJ1-2; d_call: .; v_call: TRBV20-1; clone_size: .
cdr3_aa: CSVAQNYGQYF; cdr3_nt: TGCAGCGTTGCTCAGAACTACGGGCAGTACTTC; j_call: TRBJ2-7; d_call: .; v_call: TRBV29-1; clone_size: .
cdr3_aa: CASSPHERGGYNEQFF; cdr3_nt: TGTGCCAGCAGTCCGCATGAGCGGGGGGGATACAATGAGCAGTTCTTC; j_call: TRBJ2-1; d_call: TRBD2; v_call: TRBV28; clone_size: .
cdr3_aa: CAISLEGRANLNEQFF; cdr3_nt: TGTGCCATCAGCTTAGAAGGCAGGGCCAACCTCAATGAGCAGTTCTTC; j_call: TRBJ2-1; d_call: .; v_call: TRBV7-8; clone_size: .
cdr3_aa: CASSIAGTASSYNSPLHF; cdr3_nt: TGCGCCAGCAGCATAGCCGGGACCGCAAGCTCCTATAATTCACCCCTCCACTTT; j_call: TRBJ1-6; d_call: .; v_call: TRBV5-1; clone_size: .
cdr3_aa: CASSSTGSRNQPQHF; cdr3_nt: TGTGCCAGCAGTTCCACCGGTTCCCGGAATCAGCCCCAGCATTTT; j_call: TRBJ1-5; d_call: .; v_call: TRBV7-9; clone_size: many
cdr3_aa: CASSQSIAGGQGNEQSF; cdr3_nt: TGTGCCAGCAGCCAAAGTATAGCGGGGGGGCAAGGGAATGAGCAGTCCTTC; j_call: TRBJ2-1; d_call: TRBD2; v_call: TRBV5-4; clone_size: .
cdr3_aa: CGSLQKGYGYTF; cdr3_nt: TGTGGCAGCTTACAGAAGGGCTATGGCTACACCTTC; j_call: TRBJ1-2; d_call: .; v_call: TRBV11-1; clone_size: .
cdr3_aa: CASSSDSYGYTF; cdr3_nt: TGTGCTAGCAGCTCGGACAGTTATGGCTACACCTTC; j_call: TRBJ1-2; d_call: .; v_call: TRBV7-9; clone_size: .
cdr3_aa: CASSFSGQVTNEKLFF; cdr3_nt: TGTGCCAGCAGCTTCTCAGGACAGGTCACTAATGAAAAACTGTTTTTT; j_call: TRBJ1-4; d_call: TRBD1; v_call: TRBV7-9; clone_size: many
cdr3_aa: CASSPDTYNSPLSF; cdr3_nt: TGCGCCAGCAGCCCGGATACCTATAATTCACCCCTCAGCTTT; j_call: TRBJ1-6; d_call: .; v_call: TRBV5-1; clone_size: .
cdr3_aa: CASSPPGGRLADTQYF; cdr3_nt: TGCGCCAGCAGCCCCCCGGGCGGGAGGTTGGCAGATACGCAGTATTTT; j_call: TRBJ2-3; d_call: TRBD2; v_call: TRBV5-1; clone_size: few
cdr3_aa: CASSSTGGSEQFF; cdr3_nt: TGCGCCAGCAGCTCGACAGGGGGGTCTGAGCAGTTCTTC; j_call: TRBJ2-1; d_call: TRBD1; v_call: TRBV5-1; clone_size: few
cdr3_aa: CNANPRQGRHQSQHF; cdr3_nt: TGCAATGCTAATCCACGACAGGGAAGGCATCAGTCCCAGCATTTT; j_call: TRBJ1-5; d_call: TRBD1; v_call: TRBV20-1; clone_size: .
cdr3_aa: CASSQGQGSYEQYF; cdr3_nt: TGCGCCAGCAGCCAAGGACAGGGCTCCTACGAGCAGTACTTC; j_call: TRBJ2-7; d_call: TRBD1; v_call: TRBV4-1; clone_size: many
cdr3_aa: CVSSYGVTETQYF; cdr3_nt: TGTGTCAGCAGTTACGGCGTGACGGAGACCCAGTATTTC; j_call: TRBJ2-5; d_call: .; v_call: TRBV6-5; clone_size: .
cdr3_aa: CSALTGGAGETQYF; cdr3_nt: TGCAGTGCCCTGACAGGGGGCGCCGGGGAGACCCAGTACTTC; j_call: TRBJ2-5; d_call: TRBD1; v_call: TRBV20-1; clone_size: few
cdr3_aa: CSAFSGLAPYNEQFF; cdr3_nt: TGCAGTGCCTTTAGTGGGCTGGCCCCCTACAATGAGCAGTTCTTC; j_call: TRBJ2-1; d_call: .; v_call: TRBV20-1; clone_size: .
cdr3_aa: CASSLTRAGGRTRVNSPLHF; cdr3_nt: TGTGCCAGCAGTTTAACAAGGGCAGGGGGCAGGACTCGAGTTAATTCACCCCTCCACTTT; j_call: TRBJ1-6; d_call: TRBD1; v_call: TRBV12-3/TRBV12-4; clone_size: .
cdr3_aa: CASSPSRGPLWRETQYF; cdr3_nt: TGTGCCAGCAGCCCGTCTCGGGGGCCCCTTTGGAGAGAGACCCAGTACTTC; j_call: TRBJ2-5; d_call: .; v_call: TRBV5-6; clone_size: .
cdr3_aa: CASSSGVKEGWGEKLFF; cdr3_nt: TGTGCCAGCAGCTCAGGGGTCAAGGAAGGCTGGGGTGAAAAACTGTTTTTT; j_call: TRBJ1-4; d_call: .; v_call: TRBV7-9; clone_size: .